The source of this T cell receptor beta chain is a study of blood T cell repertoires in COVID-19. This CDR3 is built from 14 residues. Germline trimming cut 2 bases from V and 7 bases from J; bases unmatched to any gene: 5. Germline values: CDR1 MNHNY, CDR2 SVGAGI (reference sequence). Method: immunoSEQ multiplex PCR; TCRdb's copy keeps in-frame clones and lacks some. The sample gives around 130,000 clones, 83% of which show up once; 15% to 20% is in the top ten. The TCR comes from a man aged 25-45 years who had recovered from COVID-19. Sequenced material: PBMCs or T cells enriched from blood (not recorded which). The chain combines TRBV6-6 with TRBJ1-5; 7 positions agree with TRBD1. CDR3 region: CASSYRGQAQPQHF. The CDR3 DNA follows: TGTGCCAGCAGTTACCGCGGACAGGCCCAGCCCCAGCATTTT.